Each of the 17 T cell receptor beta chains below was sequenced from the same sample in a study of STAT5B mutations in CD4+ large granular lymphocyte leukemia. Sequencing was performed with immunoSEQ multiplex PCR; in TCRdb, only in-frame clones are kept and a portion is missing. The table includes about 40,000 clones, about 88% detected once. Sequencing input: CD4+ T cells from blood buffy coats. These TCRs come from a human donor in good health.

The chain recombines TRBV5-1 with TRBJ1-3; D remains ambiguous. There are 16 residues in the CDR3. The germline V gene has CDR1 SGHRS and CDR2 YFSETQ. With 0 bases removed from V and 0 bases from J, the gap between germline ends came to 10 bases. The CDR3 protein is CASSLAGIYSGNTIYF. The CDR3 DNA reads as TGCGCCAGCAGCTTGGCCGGGATCTACTCTGGAAACACCATATATTTT.

The CDR3 nucleotides read TGTGCCAGCAAACTCGGGAGCCAAGAGACCCAGTACTTC. Amino acids: CASKLGSQETQYF. This chain links TRBV6-6 with TRBJ2-5; tentatively, D is TRBD2 (6 bases). CDR3 length: 13 residues. The germline V and J ends were trimmed by 7 bases and 1 base, with 10 bases remaining between them. Germline V gives CDR1 MNHNY, CDR2 SVGAGI (reference sequence).

The chain has TRBV12-5 and TRBJ2-1; D is ambiguous. Germline V gene lookup returns CDR1 LGHNT and CDR2 FRNRAP. Trimming removed 0 bases at V and 0 bases at J, with 9 bases between. The CDR3 has 16 amino acids. For the CDR3, the DNA is TGTGCTAGTGGTTTGGTGTCTTTCCCCTCCTACAATGAGCAGTTCTTC. As protein: CASGLVSFPSYNEQFF.

The chain uses TRBV11-2 and TRBJ1-3; D gene uncertain. The CDR3 consists of 16 residues. From germline, CDR1 is SGHAT and CDR2 FQNNGV. Trimming took 1 base from V and 0 from J, leaving 10 bases between them. Written as DNA, the CDR3 is TGTGCCAGCAGCTTAGGACTGAGCAACTCTGGAAACACCATATATTTT. It is translated as CASSLGLSNSGNTIYF.

The sample holds a few counts of this clone. This rearrangement joins TRBV28 to TRBJ1-2; D not certain. Trimming pared 7 bases from V and 6 bases from J, leaving 18 bases between. The CDR3 totals 14 residues. Looked up from germline, CDR1 is MDHEN and CDR2 is SYDVKM. CDR3 residues: CASTLRSQEDGYTF. The CDR3 DNA reads as TGTGCCAGCACCCTCAGGAGTCAAGAGGATGGCTACACCTTC.

There are a few counts of this clone. This sequence joins TRBV30 and TRBJ1-1; D gene uncertain. V was trimmed by 8 bases and J by 5 bases, leaving 12 bases between them. This CDR3 comprises 11 residues. CDR1 is GTSNPN and CDR2 is SVGIG in the germline V gene (reference sequence). CDR3 in DNA: TGTGCCCATGGGTTGGGGACTGAAGCTTTCTTT. This codes for CAHGLGTEAFF.

This chain links TRBV6-5 with TRBJ1-5; 9 bases are a match to TRBD1. CDR1 is MNHEY, CDR2 SVGAGI, per germline. This CDR3 has 15 amino acids. The V and J ends lost 6 bases and 1 base, in that order; junction bases with no gene match: 4. The CDR3 reads CASSRDRASNQPQHF. In DNA form, the CDR3 reads TGTGCCAGCAGCCGGGACAGGGCGAGCAATCAGCCCCAGCATTTT.

This chain uses TRBV30 with TRBJ2-1; D possibly matches TRBD1 or TRBD2 (5 bases each). Germline V gene sequence: CDR1 GTSNPN, CDR2 SVGIG (reference sequence). There are 15 residues in the CDR3. V was pared by 5 bases and J by 0 bases, with 14 bases between. The CDR3 region has the DNA TGTGCCTGGGGCCCCTCAGGGACCTCCTACAATGAGCAGTTCTTC. Amino acid sequence: CAWGPSGTSYNEQFF.

The rearrangement uses TRBV5-8 and TRBJ2-4, with 8 nucleotides matching TRBD2. Germline CDR1 and CDR2: SGHTS and YDEGEE. The CDR3 sequence is 12 residues long. The ends lost 4 bases at V and 16 bases at J; junction bases unmatched: 10. The CDR3 here is CASSPRTSWYYF. CDR3 DNA sequence: TGTGCCAGCAGCCCCCGGACTAGCTGGTATTACTTC.

This chain joins TRBV6-5 and TRBJ1-3, with TRBD1 matching over 8 bases. The germline CDR1 and CDR2 sequences are MNHEY and SVGAGI. The CDR3 loop spans 15 amino acids. The ends lost 5 bases at V and 4 bases at J; junction bases unmatched: 7. Here the CDR3 DNA reads TGTGCCAGCAGTACGGGACAGGCTTACGGAAACACCATATATTTT. This gives the protein CASSTGQAYGNTIYF.

The rearrangement joins TRBV14 to TRBJ2-1; no clear D gene. Germline-derived CDR1 and CDR2 are SGHDN and FVKESK. V lost 4 bases and J 15 bases, leaving 28 bases between the germline ends. This CDR3 contains 16 residues. The CDR3 loop is CASSLYPPPYREGPFF. The CDR3 DNA follows: TGTGCCAGCAGCCTATATCCACCCCCTTATAGAGAAGGGCCGTTCTTC.

The genes are TRBV27 and TRBJ1-3; D is ambiguous. The CDR3 is 15 amino acids. CDR1 and CDR2 from the germline V gene are MNHEY and SMNVEV (reference sequence). With 7 bases removed from V and 0 bases from J, the gap between germline ends came to 13 bases. The CDR3 loop reads CASKRSTNSGNTIYF. CDR3 in DNA: TGTGCCAGCAAGAGGAGTACGAACTCTGGAAACACCATATATTTT.

The sample holds one count of this clone. The rearrangement uses TRBV5-6 and TRBJ2-3, with 8 bases identical to TRBD2. V shed 0 bases, J shed 1 base, and the junction held 1 base outside the gene matches. CDR3 length: 15 amino acids. Germline V gene lookup returns CDR1 SGHDT and CDR2 YYEEEE. The CDR3 DNA follows: TGTGCCAGCAGCTTGGGAGCGGGAGGCACAGATACGCAGTATTTT. Its protein is CASSLGAGGTDTQYF. Using reference TRBV5-6 and TRBJ2-3 for the parts outside the CDR3, the full variable domain is DAGVTQSPTHLIKTRGQQVTLRCSPKSGHDTVSWYQQALGQGPQFIFQYYEEEERQRGNFPDRFSGHQFPNYSSELNVNALLLGDSALYLCASSLGAGGTDTQYFGPGTRLTVL.

V gene TRBV5-1 combines with J gene TRBJ2-3; TRBD2 agrees at 10 bases. Germline loops: CDR1 SGHRS, CDR2 YFSETQ. J was trimmed by 10 bases and V by 0 bases; bases with no gene match: 2. The CDR3 spans 13 residues. The CDR3 sequence: CASSLGLAGSQYF. The CDR3 DNA reads as TGCGCCAGCAGCTTGGGACTAGCGGGCTCGCAGTATTTT.

The chain combines TRBV2 with TRBJ1-2; no firm D call. This CDR3 is built from 15 residues. Germline V CDR1 and CDR2: SNHLY, FYNNEI. V was trimmed by 0 bases and J by 4 bases, leaving 12 bases between them. The CDR3: CASSEALGLGYGYTF. CDR3 bases: TGTGCCAGCAGTGAAGCTCTTGGTCTCGGCTATGGCTACACCTTC.

In this sample, this clone turned up once. V gene TRBV30 combines with J gene TRBJ1-2; D unclear. V lost 1 base to trimming and J lost 4 bases, with 13 bases between them. Germline V gene sequence: CDR1 GTSNPN, CDR2 SVGIG (reference sequence). CDR3 length: 14 amino acids. The CDR3 sequence is CAWSALLDGYGYTF. The CDR3 DNA follows: TGTGCCTGGAGTGCCCTTCTGGACGGCTATGGCTACACCTTC.

This chain links TRBV6-5 with TRBJ2-2, with D possibly matching TRBD1 (6 bases). The germline CDR1 and CDR2 sequences are MNHEY and SVGAGI. Trimming pared 6 bases from V and 1 base from J, leaving 12 bases between. This CDR3 comprises 15 residues. The CDR3 DNA follows: TGTGCCAGCAGGCTACAGGGTTGGAACACCGGGGAGCTGTTTTTT. It encodes CASRLQGWNTGELFF.